The next 5 T cell receptor beta chains were all read from a single sample in a study of T cells in localized non-small cell lung cancer. Some clones are missing from TCRdb's copy, which holds only in-frame ones; the method was immunoSEQ multiplex PCR. Of more than 25,000 clones listed, 75% to 85% are singletons. This sample comprised peripheral blood, obtained before any cancer treatment. The receptors were gathered from a woman aged 35 to 69 with stage I lung adenocarcinoma.

The V gene is TRBV18, the J gene TRBJ1-4, with D perhaps TRBD1 (5 bases). Trimming left V 3 bases short and J 4 bases short, with 12 bases between. This CDR3 is 15 amino acids long. Germline values: CDR1 KGHSH, CDR2 LQKENI. CDR3 DNA: TGTGCCAGCTCACCGTCCGGGGGAGATAATGAAAAACTGTTTTTT. It specifies CASSPSGGDNEKLFF. The full variable domain, with the rest looked up from reference TRBV18 and TRBJ1-4, is NAGVMQNPRHLVRRRGQEARLRCSPMKGHSHVYWYRQLPEEGLKFMVYLQKENIIDESGMPKERFSAEFPKEGPSILRIQQVVRGDSAAYFCASSPSGGDNEKLFFGSGTQLSVL.

The J gene is TRBJ1-3, the V gene TRBV7-8; no clear D gene. Germline CDR1 reads SGHVS; CDR2 reads FQNEAQ. Trimming removed 5 bases at V and 2 bases at J, with 19 bases between. The CDR3 extends over 17 amino acids. The CDR3 region is CASSPLGKDGAGNTIYF. CDR3 in DNA: TGTGCCAGCAGCCCCCTGGGGAAAGACGGCGCTGGAAACACCATATATTTT.

This chain links TRBV11-3 with TRBJ2-3; possibly TRBD1 for D (6 bases). V lost 6 bases to trimming and J lost 0 bases, with 10 bases between them. The CDR3 contains 14 residues. CDR1 SGHNT and CDR2 YENEEA come from the germline V gene. CDR3 in amino acids: CASSRRGSTDTQYF. DNA of the CDR3: TGTGCCAGCAGTCGCAGGGGTAGCACAGATACGCAGTATTTT.

This clone was counted a few times. The chain joins TRBV7-9 to TRBJ1-6, with D unclear. The CDR3 runs 14 residues. CDR1 SEHNR and CDR2 FQNEAQ come from the germline V gene (reference sequence). Trimming took off 1 base at V and 4 bases at J, with 5 bases between the two ends. This chain's CDR3 is CASSLEQYNSPLHF. DNA for the CDR3: TGTGCCAGCAGCTTAGAACAGTATAATTCACCCCTCCACTTT. Together with reference TRBV7-9 and TRBJ1-6, the CDR3 gives the full variable domain: DTGVSQNPRHKITKRGQNVTFRCDPISEHNRLYWYRQTLGQGPEFLTYFQNEAQLEKSRLLSDRFSAERPKGSFSTLEIQRTEQGDSAMYLCASSLEQYNSPLHFGNGTRLTVT.

This clone was seen more than once but under ten times. The chain combines TRBV5-4 with TRBJ2-1; 9 positions agree with TRBD1. V was pared by 2 bases and J by 3 bases, with 3 bases of the junction left unmatched. CDR1 and CDR2 from the germline V gene are SGHNT and YYREEE (reference sequence). The CDR3 contains 15 residues. The CDR3 nucleotides are TGTGCCAGCAGCTTAGGGGACAGGGTCTACAATGAGCAGTTCTTC. Protein product: CASSLGDRVYNEQFF. Full variable domain (outside the CDR3, taken from reference TRBV5-4 and TRBJ2-1): ETGVTQSPTHLIKTRGQQVTLRCSSQSGHNTVSWYQQALGQGPQFIFQYYREEENGRGNFPPRFSGLQFPNYSSELNVNALELDDSALYLCASSLGDRVYNEQFFGPGTRLTVL.